Described below is a single T cell receptor (beta chain) sequence and its context. The antigen is not known. Through a sample-barcoded 5' primer and a J-beta primer mix, a second PCR was run for about 6 to 11 cycles. A single record per CDR3 protein comes from TCRdb applying MiXCR to the 5' RACE reads. The sample lists 1.5 million to 2 million distinct CDR3 sequences, roughly 27% occurring once. These data belong to a study of blood T cells in healthy people across ages. For the study at large: Template switching recovered approximately one barcoded beta molecule for every two T cells.

Study-wide results and caveats: A roughly linear fall in TCR beta diversity per million T cells was seen with increasing age. Naive T cell percentage showed a strong correlation with the diversity of TCR beta.

Sequenced: blood. The clonotype originates from a woman aged 30 to 39 in good health.

CDR3 nucleotide sequence: TGTGCCAGCAGGGTGCGCGGGACAGGGGATCAGCCCCAGCATTTT. Protein: CASRVRGTGDQPQHF. The V and J genes are TRBV27 and TRBJ1-5; 10 positions match TRBD1. V gave up 6 bases and J gave up 5 bases; unmatched junction bases: 7. Germline assignment: CDR1 MNHEY and CDR2 SMNVEV (reference sequence). The CDR3 loop spans 15 amino acids.